The 32 T cell receptor beta chains below were found in one sample sequenced in a study of response to subunit inactivated influenza vaccine. TCRdb fed the RT-PCR reads into MiXCR, producing one record per CDR3 protein. The top ten hold around an eighth of the sample, which has 150,000 to 200,000 distinct CDR3 sequences, roughly 11% seen once. Sequences were derived from non-naive T cells sorted from PBMCs, sampled 45 days after vaccination. These receptors were collected from a man in his fifties who received an inactivated influenza vaccine.

This clonotype appeared a few times. The chain carries TRBV2 and TRBJ2-5, with no clear D. Germline V CDR1 and CDR2: SNHLY, FYNNEI. The CDR3 has 12 residues. V dropped 4 bases and J dropped 3 bases, with 6 bases sitting between them. The CDR3 protein is CASSGTKETQYF. The CDR3 region has the DNA TGTGCCAGCAGTGGAACTAAAGAGACCCAGTACTTC. The complete variable domain, with remaining parts taken from reference TRBV2 and TRBJ2-5, reads EPEVTQTPSHQVTQMGQEVILRCVPISNHLYFYWYRQILGQKVEFLVSFYNNEISEKSEIFDDQFSVERPDGSNFTLKIRSTKLEDSAMYFCASSGTKETQYFGPGTRLLVL.

This sequence joins TRBV7-2 and TRBJ2-2; D gene uncertain. The CDR3 has 13 amino acids. Germline V gene lookup returns CDR1 SGHTA and CDR2 FQGNSA. Trimming stripped 4 bases from V and 6 bases from J, with 9 bases between. The CDR3 sequence: CASSSAKAGELFF. Written as DNA, the CDR3 is TGTGCCAGCAGCTCTGCTAAGGCCGGGGAGCTGTTTTTT. The full variable domain, in which reference TRBV7-2 and TRBJ2-2 provide the parts outside the CDR3, is GAGVSQSPSNKVTEKGKDVELRCDPISGHTALYWYRQSLGQGLEFLIYFQGNSAPDKSGLPSDRFSAERTGGSVSTLTIQRTQQEDSAVYLCASSSAKAGELFFGEGSRLTVL.

The CDR3 reads CAIAPSSGTENSPLHF. As DNA, the CDR3 is TGTGCCATCGCCCCATCCTCCGGGACTGAGAATTCACCCCTCCACTTT. V is TRBV10-3 and J is TRBJ1-6; a weak D match, TRBD1 (5 bases). Germline V gene sequence: CDR1 ENHRY, CDR2 SYGVKD. V was cut by 8 bases and J by 7 bases, with 21 bases left in between. CDR3 length: 16 amino acids.

This clonotype has just a few counts. The CDR3, as DNA: TGTGCCAGCAGGCGGGGAGATCAGCCCCAGCATTTT. It specifies CASRRGDQPQHF. The rearrangement links TRBV28 to TRBJ1-5; D is undetermined. Trimming took off 6 bases at V and 5 bases at J, with 8 bases between the two ends. Germline CDR1 reads MDHEN; CDR2 reads SYDVKM. The CDR3 contains 12 residues.

V usage is TRBV4-1 and J usage is TRBJ1-6, with no clear D. The germline V and J ends were trimmed by 1 base and 7 bases, with 14 bases remaining between them. The germline V gene has CDR1 MGHRA and CDR2 YSYEKL. The CDR3 sequence is 16 residues long. The CDR3 reads CASSQVLGLGNSPLHF. The CDR3 DNA follows: TGCGCCAGCAGCCAAGTTCTTGGGTTAGGAAATTCACCCCTCCACTTT.

This clonotype has more than one count but fewer than ten. This chain connects TRBV4-2 to TRBJ1-5, with D possibly being TRBD1 (6 bases). This CDR3 spans 16 amino acids. In germline, CDR1 is LGHNA, CDR2 YNFKEQ. With 0 bases removed from V and 7 bases from J, the gap between germline ends came to 16 bases. This CDR3 reads CASSQDLRRGGQPQHF. The CDR3 DNA sequence: TGTGCCAGCAGCCAAGATTTGCGCAGGGGAGGACAGCCCCAGCATTTT.

This clonotype was seen only a few times. This rearrangement joins TRBV4-2 to TRBJ2-2; the D gene is possibly TRBD2 (6 bases). The germline CDR1 and CDR2 sequences are LGHNA and YNFKEQ. The CDR3 is made up of 16 amino acids. V lost 1 base and J 4 bases, leaving 13 bases between the germline ends. The CDR3 loop is CASSQARGAGTGELFF. The DNA of the CDR3 is TGTGCCAGCAGCCAAGCGCGCGGGGCGGGCACCGGGGAGCTGTTTTTT.

This chain uses TRBV5-5 with TRBJ2-7; TRBD1 matches at 9 bases. Germline assignment: CDR1 SGHKS and CDR2 YYEKEE (reference sequence). Trimming at V came to 5 bases and at J to 3 bases, leaving 6 bases not matched to a gene. The CDR3 totals 14 residues. The CDR3 is CASSLGDRVYEQYF. The CDR3 DNA is TGTGCCAGCAGTTTAGGGGACAGGGTCTACGAGCAGTACTTC.

The gene calls are TRBV6-5 and TRBJ2-3; 9 positions match TRBD2. Looked up from germline, CDR1 is MNHEY and CDR2 is SVGAGI. There are 16 residues in the CDR3. The V segment lost 1 base and the J segment 1 base; nucleotides outside the gene matches: 3. CDR3 protein: CASSYFVAGGTDTQYF. The CDR3 bases are TGTGCCAGCAGTTACTTTGTAGCGGGAGGCACAGATACGCAGTATTTT.

The V gene is TRBV25-1, the J gene TRBJ2-1, with D perhaps TRBD1 (6 bases). The CDR3 is 17 residues long. The germline CDR1 and CDR2 sequences are MGHDK and SYGVNS. Trimming took 4 bases from V and 3 from J, leaving 19 bases between them. CDR3 DNA sequence: TGTGCCAGCAGTGCAACCCTCCGGGACAATTACTACAATGAGCAGTTCTTC. Translation: CASSATLRDNYYNEQFF.

The chain uses TRBV6-1 and TRBJ2-7; 7 positions match TRBD1. From germline, CDR1 is MNHNS and CDR2 SASEGT. Trimming cost V 7 bases and J 3 bases; bases outside gene matches: 6. The CDR3 consists of 13 residues. The CDR3 DNA is TGTGCCAGCACCCCGGGACAGAGCTACGAGCAGTACTTC. This translates into CASTPGQSYEQYF.

To note about this clonotype: Being one base from a much bigger clone, this may be a read error. The V gene is TRBV4-3, the J gene TRBJ2-3; D ambiguous. V lost 4 bases, J lost 0 bases, and 14 bases lay in between. This CDR3 has 16 residues. Germline V lookup: CDR1 LGHNA, CDR2 YSLEER. The CDR3 coding sequence is TGCGCCAGCAGCCTAGACTGGCTGACTAGCACAGATACGCAGTATTTT. Encoded protein: CASSLDWLTSTDTQYF.

This clonotype was seen ten or more times. V gene TRBV11-3 combines with J gene TRBJ1-1; 10 bases fit TRBD1. The junction had 18 bases not matched to a gene; V was cut back by 5 bases and J by 3 bases. Germline V gene sequence: CDR1 SGHNT, CDR2 YENEEA. This CDR3 is 19 amino acids long. CDR3 bases: TGTGCCAGCAGCCCCCTTACTCTGGGACAGGGGTCCCGTTACACTGAAGCTTTCTTT. This sequence encodes CASSPLTLGQGSRYTEAFF.

This sequence joins TRBV5-1 and TRBJ2-3, with 9 positions matching TRBD1. The CDR3 is 15 residues long. With 4 bases clipped from V and 6 bases from J, the junction kept 9 bases outside the gene matches. The germline CDR1 and CDR2 sequences are SGHRS and YFSETQ. The CDR3 is CASSAGQGAGDTQYF. CDR3 DNA: TGCGCCAGCAGCGCGGGACAGGGTGCGGGGGATACGCAGTATTTT.

CDR3 sequence (DNA): TGTGCCAGCAGCTCGGACAGGGGGGCCTCCTACGAGCAGTACTTC. It codes for CASSSDRGASYEQYF. The chain employs TRBV7-2 and TRBJ2-7, with TRBD1 matching over 10 bases. Germline loops: CDR1 SGHTA, CDR2 FQGNSA. V shed 4 bases, J shed 0 bases, and the junction held 3 bases outside the gene matches. The length of the CDR3 is 15 residues.

This clonotype showed up just a few times. The chain couples TRBV11-2 to TRBJ2-1; D gene ambiguous. The CDR3 contains 15 residues. CDR1 is SGHAT, CDR2 FQNNGV, per germline. V lost 0 bases and J lost 0, with 6 bases in between. The CDR3 coding sequence is TGTGCCAGCAGCTTAGAATTGCACTCCTACAATGAGCAGTTCTTC. This translates into CASSLELHSYNEQFF.

The rearrangement uses TRBV24-1 and TRBJ2-6, with 9 bases identical to TRBD1. The CDR3 extends over 16 amino acids. V gave up 6 bases and J gave up 2 bases; unmatched junction bases: 4. Germline V lookup: CDR1 KGHDR, CDR2 SFDVKD. In nucleotides, the CDR3 is TGTGCCACCAGTCCGGGGACAGGGCCTGGGGCCAACGTCCTGACTTTC. It is translated as CATSPGTGPGANVLTF.

A few counts support this clonotype. CDR3: CASSHRTSGVYEQYF. CDR3 DNA: TGTGCCAGCAGCCACAGGACTAGCGGAGTTTACGAGCAGTACTTC. The rearrangement links TRBV7-2 to TRBJ2-7, with TRBD2 identical over 10 bases. CDR1 and CDR2 from the germline V gene are SGHTA and FQGNSA. V lost 5 bases and J lost 4; bases outside the gene matches: 8. The CDR3 sequence is 15 residues long. Variable domain in full (rest from reference TRBV7-2 and TRBJ2-7): GAGVSQSPSNKVTEKGKDVELRCDPISGHTALYWYRQSLGQGLEFLIYFQGNSAPDKSGLPSDRFSAERTGGSVSTLTIQRTQQEDSAVYLCASSHRTSGVYEQYFGPGTRLTVT.

This clonotype occurred a few times. The V gene is TRBV7-8, the J gene TRBJ2-1; 9 bases line up with TRBD1. The CDR3 is 14 amino acids. The germline V gene encodes CDR1 SGHVS and CDR2 FQNEAQ. J gave up 6 bases and V 5 bases, and 5 bases lay outside the gene matches. The CDR3 DNA is TGTGCCAGCAGCCCCGGGACAGGGCGCAATGAGCAGTTCTTC. Translation gives CASSPGTGRNEQFF.

This clonotype was seen a few times. The rearrangement links TRBV25-1 to TRBJ2-5, with no clear D. Trimming removed 1 base from V and 5 bases from J, with 8 bases in between. The CDR3 sequence is 13 residues long. CDR1 and CDR2 from the germline V gene are MGHDK and SYGVNS. The CDR3 reads CASSESGRETQYF. The CDR3 DNA is TGTGCCAGCAGTGAATCTGGCCGGGAGACCCAGTACTTC.

This clonotype was seen only a few times. This rearrangement joins TRBV12-3 or TRBV12-4 to TRBJ2-7, with TRBD2 matching 13 bases. The CDR3 consists of 14 residues. Trimming cost V 3 bases and J 6 bases; bases outside gene matches: 2. The CDR3 is CASSLGTSGTEQYF. The CDR3 region has the DNA TGTGCCAGCAGTTTGGGGACTAGCGGGACCGAGCAGTACTTC.

The chain links TRBV5-1 to TRBJ2-1, with 11 bases identical to TRBD2. CDR3 length: 16 amino acids. The germline V gene has CDR1 SGHRS and CDR2 YFSETQ. With 4 bases clipped from V and 8 bases from J, the junction kept 11 bases outside the gene matches. The CDR3 protein is CASSGWGSGGAYEQFF. The CDR3 DNA reads as TGCGCCAGCAGCGGCTGGGGTAGCGGGGGGGCCTATGAGCAGTTCTTC.

V usage is TRBV7-2 and J usage is TRBJ2-5; D not resolved. CDR3 size: 12 residues. V was cut by 2 bases and J by 4 bases, with 5 bases left in between. The germline gives CDR1 SGHTA, CDR2 FQGNSA. This CDR3 is CASSLSTETQYF. CDR3 sequence (DNA): TGTGCCAGCAGCTTATCAACAGAGACCCAGTACTTC.

This clonotype was found a few times. The chain uses TRBV6-1 and TRBJ2-1; tentatively, D is TRBD2 (5 bases). The germline CDR1 and CDR2 sequences are MNHNS and SASEGT. CDR3 length: 11 residues. Trimming shortened V by 6 bases and J by 10 bases, and 10 bases separated the two germline ends. CDR3 in DNA: TGTGCCAGCAGACTGACTAAAGAGCAGTTCTTC. As protein: CASRLTKEQFF.

This chain links TRBV7-9 with TRBJ1-1; TRBD1 might be the D (5 bases). Germline loops: CDR1 SEHNR, CDR2 FQNEAQ (reference sequence). V lost 6 bases, J lost 1 base, and 12 bases lay in between. The CDR3 runs 14 residues. The CDR3 is CASRLDSANTEAFF. CDR3 bases: TGTGCCAGCAGACTTGACAGTGCGAACACTGAAGCTTTCTTT.

The CDR3 region has the DNA TGTGCCAGCGGGAACGAGCAGTACTTC. Amino acid sequence: CASGNEQYF. The chain uses TRBV3-1 and TRBJ2-7, with D hard to call. The germline V and J ends were trimmed by 8 bases and 5 bases, with 4 bases remaining between them. Germline CDR1 and CDR2: LGHDT and YNNKEL (reference sequence). The CDR3 has 9 amino acids.

The gene calls are TRBV5-8 and TRBJ1-2; 7 bases agree with TRBD1. The CDR3 contains 14 residues. V lost 9 bases, J lost 9 bases, and 17 bases stayed unmatched. The germline gives CDR1 SGHTS, CDR2 YDEGEE. The CDR3 is CATMTTGQGESYTF. In nucleotides, the CDR3 is TGTGCCACCATGACCACGGGCCAGGGGGAGAGCTACACCTTC.

This clonotype was observed a single time. A read error is possible here, since a much larger clone lies one base away. The rearrangement joins TRBV9 to TRBJ2-3; D perhaps matches TRBD1 (6 bases). CDR1 SGDLS and CDR2 YYNGEE come from the germline V gene. The germline V and J ends were trimmed by 0 bases and 7 bases, with 15 bases remaining between them. The CDR3 spans 15 residues. This CDR3 is CASSVGGFGTYTQYF. The CDR3 DNA is TGTGCCAGCAGCGTAGGTGGTTTCGGGACATATACGCAGTATTTT. Full variable domain (remainder filled in from reference TRBV9 and TRBJ2-3): DSGVTQTPKHLITATGQRVTLRCSPRSGDLSVYWYQQSLDQGLQFLIQYYNGEERAKGNILERFSAQQFPDLHSELNLSSLELGDSALYFCASSVGGFGTYTQYFGPGTRLTVL.

The V gene is TRBV11-2, the J gene TRBJ2-7; D unclear. This CDR3 region has 16 residues. Germline V gene lookup returns CDR1 SGHAT and CDR2 FQNNGV. V dropped 1 base and J dropped 0 bases, with 13 bases sitting between them. The CDR3 here is CASSLVYSYLSYEQYF. The CDR3 DNA is TGTGCCAGCAGCTTAGTTTACAGCTACCTCTCCTACGAGCAGTACTTC.

This clonotype was observed a handful of times. The chain uses TRBV28 and TRBJ2-3, with D possibly being TRBD2 (5 bases). The V gene's germline CDR1 is MDHEN and CDR2 SYDVKM. CDR3 length: 15 amino acids. The V and J ends lost 2 bases and 4 bases respectively, with 13 bases between them. The CDR3 loop is CASSLTGYDADTQYF. The CDR3 DNA is TGTGCCAGCAGTTTAACGGGATACGATGCAGATACGCAGTATTTT.

This sequence joins TRBV9 and TRBJ2-7; 9 bases are shared with TRBD1. With V trimmed by 4 bases and J by 3 bases, 8 bases remained unmatched. There are 15 residues in the CDR3. Germline V gene sequence: CDR1 SGDLS, CDR2 YYNGEE. The chain's CDR3 is CASSPGQGLYYEQYF. The DNA of the CDR3 is TGTGCCAGCAGCCCGGGACAGGGACTTTACTACGAGCAGTACTTC.

This clonotype was recorded a few times. The chain combines TRBV6-9 with TRBJ2-7; 8 nucleotides agree with TRBD1. Trimming cost V 0 bases and J 7 bases; bases outside gene matches: 8. The CDR3 contains 15 residues. Germline assignment: CDR1 MNHGY and CDR2 SVAAGI. The chain's CDR3 is CASSYSKAGGGEQYF. In nucleotides, the CDR3 is TGTGCCAGCAGTTATTCTAAGGCAGGGGGCGGGGAGCAGTACTTC.